A single sample gave rise to the 8 T cell receptor beta chains below, sequenced in a study of CD8 T cells in Susac syndrome. When the RNA was reverse transcribed, random hexamers were used with an input of about 0.45 to 1 ug. TCRdb re-called the immunoSEQ multiplex PCR reads through MiXCR, storing one row per CDR3 protein. The table lists under 95,000 distinct CDR3 sequences, just under 95% of them singletons. Sequencing was carried out using CD4+ T cells from PBMCs. The receptors here all came from a human donor with Susac syndrome.

The chain couples TRBV4-2 to TRBJ2-3; 12 bases align to TRBD2. This CDR3 comprises 17 residues. With 0 bases clipped from V and 5 bases from J, the junction kept 6 bases outside the gene matches. Germline V lookup: CDR1 LGHNA, CDR2 YNFKEQ. DNA of the CDR3: TGTGCCAGCAGCCAAGAGGGTCTAGCGGGGGGGCAAGATACGCAGTATTTT. This codes for CASSQEGLAGGQDTQYF.

This sequence joins TRBV29-1 and TRBJ1-1, with unresolved D. In germline, CDR1 is SQVTM, CDR2 ANQGSEA. This CDR3 is 12 amino acids long. The V end was cut by 6 bases, the J end by 2 bases, with 10 bases between. For the CDR3, the DNA is TGCAGCGTGCGACGGAGTAACACTGAAGCTTTCTTT. Its protein product is CSVRRSNTEAFF.

V and J are TRBV20-1 and TRBJ2-7, with 7 nucleotides matching TRBD2. The junction had 15 bases not matched to a gene; V was cut back by 6 bases and J by 4 bases. Germline V gene lookup returns CDR1 DFQATT and CDR2 SNEGSKA (reference sequence). The CDR3 is made up of 15 amino acids. The CDR3, as DNA: TGCAGTGCCCCCTATCCGGGACTAACAACATACGAGCAGTACTTC. Translated: CSAPYPGLTTYEQYF.

This chain joins TRBV29-1 and TRBJ1-4; maybe TRBD1 (5 bases). Germline V lookup: CDR1 SQVTM, CDR2 ANQGSEA. CDR3 length: 13 amino acids. V lost 4 bases, J lost 6 bases, and 12 bases lay in between. The chain's CDR3 is CSVVAGSDEKLFF. CDR3 coding DNA: TGCAGCGTTGTGGCAGGGAGCGATGAAAAACTGTTTTTT.

The chain employs TRBV13 and TRBJ2-1; 7 bases are shared with TRBD1. This CDR3 comprises 14 residues. J gave up 6 bases and V 11 bases, and 13 bases lay outside the gene matches. CDR1 and CDR2 from the germline V gene are PRHDT and FYEKMQ (reference sequence). Written as DNA, the CDR3 is TGTGCCCCCCGACCGGGACAGATACTCAATGAGCAGTTCTTC. Its translation is CAPRPGQILNEQFF.

V usage is TRBV2 and J usage is TRBJ2-7, with D possibly TRBD2 on 5 matching bases. CDR3 size: 14 residues. The germline V gene encodes CDR1 SNHLY and CDR2 FYNNEI. Trimming took 3 bases from V and 3 from J, leaving 12 bases between them. CDR3 protein: CASSDRGLLYEQYF. The CDR3 nucleotides are TGTGCCAGCAGTGACAGAGGACTCCTCTACGAGCAGTACTTC.

The gene calls are TRBV5-4 and TRBJ2-7; D perhaps matches TRBD1 (7 bases). The CDR3 spans 13 residues. The V gene lost 4 bases and the J gene lost 2 bases, with 10 bases spanning the gap. Germline CDR1 SGHNT, CDR2 YYREEE (reference sequence). This chain's CDR3 is CASSGGTAYEQYF. The CDR3 DNA follows: TGTGCCAGCAGCGGGGGGACAGCCTACGAGCAGTACTTC.

The chain uses TRBV12-3 or TRBV12-4 and TRBJ2-3; TRBD1 agrees at 8 bases. V lost 6 bases to trimming and J lost 2 bases; unmatched junction nucleotides: 4. This CDR3 has 14 amino acids. CDR3 loop: CASRLTGATDTQYF. Written as DNA, the CDR3 is TGTGCCAGCAGATTGACAGGGGCCACAGATACGCAGTATTTT.